The sequence of this T cell receptor beta chain was determined in a study of shared clonotypes between healthy human individuals. This CDR3 region has 14 residues. Trimming shortened V by 5 bases and J by 6 bases, and 16 bases separated the two germline ends. Germline CDR1 and CDR2: SGHVS and FQNEAQ. The table lists this clone with a count of one. Deep level was the assay's run setting. Method: immunoSEQ multiplex PCR; TCRdb's copy keeps in-frame clones and lacks some. This table holds around 1 million clones, over 60% found once. Sequencing input: memory CD4+ T cells sorted from blood. Subset: CD45RA-negative fraction. The rearrangement links TRBV7-8 to TRBJ1-2; no definite D call. This sequence originates from a man aged 18-30 years in good health. CDR3 loop: CASSPSSGEHGYTF. CDR3 bases: TGTGCCAGCAGCCCTTCCAGCGGGGAACATGGCTACACCTTC.